This T cell receptor (beta chain) was recorded in a study of cytomegalovirus exposure and HLA in healthy donors. Study in general: Around 83% of 350 to 400 genotyped donors fell in the Caucasian-associated ancestry cluster. Points from the study as a whole: Association with HLA alleles at 0.05 false discovery rate was found for 16,951 TCR beta sequences in a later analysis. Most TCR sequences were uncommon, yet certain public TCRs appeared in many donors. Several of the most significant clusters appeared, in a later analysis, to be linked to common viral pathogens.

The CDR3 length is 14 residues. Losses at the gene ends were 6 bases for V and 3 bases for J; bases not matched to a gene: 5. CDR1 SQVTM and CDR2 ANQGSEA come from the germline V gene. Turning to this clone: The antigen is undetermined.

The PCR had 60 Vbeta and 13 Jbeta primers. Assay: immunoSEQ multiplex PCR; the TCRdb copy retains only in-frame clones and omits some. The data contain approximately 190,000 clones, about 80% of them singletons. Sequencing used PBMCs. The source of this sequence is a woman aged 45-59 years in good health and CMV-seropositive. J is TRBJ2-2 and V is TRBV29-1; 9 bases align to TRBD1. This CDR3 is CSVDTGGHTGELFF. For the CDR3, the DNA is TGCAGCGTCGATACAGGGGGCCACACCGGGGAGCTGTTTTTT.